This T cell receptor (beta chain) was sequenced during a study of blood T cell repertoires in COVID-19. Study-wide context: Acute and convalescent COVID-19 samples came from the United States, Italy and Spain.

Those who participated ranged in age from roughly 18 to 89 years and resided in 24 US areas. Cohorts were based on clinical histories the participants reported. TCRdb's copy holds only in-frame clones and misses some; the assay was immunoSEQ multiplex PCR. The profile shows roughly 220,000 clones, roughly 80% of them singletons. CDR1 is SGHTA and CDR2 is FQGNSA in the germline V gene. V lost 7 bases to trimming and J lost 4 bases, with 20 bases between them. The CDR3 extends over 15 amino acids. The sequence was collected from a woman in her 40s with acute COVID-19. The chain combines TRBV7-2 with TRBJ2-7; possible D gene TRBD2, 6 bases. Specimen: PBMCs or T cells enriched from blood (not recorded which). CDR3 in DNA: TGTGCCAGCACCCTCTCGGGTAGCGGAGAGTACGAGCAGTACTTC. It translates to CASTLSGSGEYEQYF. Filled out from reference TRBV7-2 and TRBJ2-7, the complete variable domain reads GAGVSQSPSNKVTEKGKDVELRCDPISGHTALYWYRQSLGQGLEFLIYFQGNSAPDKSGLPSDRFSAERTGGSVSTLTIQRTQQEDSAVYLCASTLSGSGEYEQYFGPGTRLTVT.